This T cell receptor beta chain comes out of a study of T cell changes during pregnancy in multiple sclerosis (dated by TCRdb to 2018 to 2020). A note on the overall study: The study examined how the T cell repertoire changed over the course of pregnancy in women with multiple sclerosis.

About this clone: It lacks a known antigen. No clone much larger than this one lies a single base away; base qualities are absent.

To prepare the library, the immunoSEQ multiplex PCR assay was applied. The table comes from immuneACCESS by way of TCRdb, which keeps in-frame sequences with V and J called. Part of the clones is missing from these tables; in studies checked, under half for an unresolved V gene and the rest for unknown reasons. The sample records 69,000 or so clones, almost 95% of which are singletons. The ten largest clones take up roughly 2% of the sample. Including cysteine and phenylalanine, the CDR3 has 13 amino acids. CDR3 DNA is the only sequence kept; it has 39 bases, read in frame from the first base. Between the V and J ends, shortened by 3 bases and 1 base respectively, the junction contains 6 bases. As encoded in the germline V gene (reference sequence), CDR1 is MNHEY while CDR2 is SMNVEV.

The TCR sequence derives from a female donor in good health, enrolled as a control in a pregnancy study. The chain links TRBV27 with TRBJ1-1, with the D gene call left open. The sample in question was peripheral blood, obtained in the third trimester of pregnancy. The DNA is TGTGCCAGCAGTTTGCGACAGAACACTGAAGCTTTCTTT. The translation is CASSLRQNTEAFF.